This T cell receptor beta chain was observed in a study of cytomegalovirus exposure and HLA in healthy donors (dated by TCRdb to about 2017). About the study as a whole: An earlier analysis of several hundred of the donors reported approximately 300 Gb of sequence data and 95 million to 140 million unique TCR beta sequences obtained from around 170 million T cells. An early release that covered more than 550 HLA-typed donors contained approximately 300 gigabases of sequencing data and around 80 million unique TCR sequences. Among the roughly 400 genotyped donors, more than 70% belonged to the genetic ancestry cluster associated with self-reported Caucasian donors. The study was designed to test whether signatures of past pathogen exposure could be identified by cataloging public T cell receptors. The study used immunosequencing to profile the T cell repertoires of several hundred subjects and linked those repertoires to cytomegalovirus serostatus. In addition to the first cohort of approximately 670 subjects, a separate validation cohort of 100 to 150 different subjects was used. The study combined high-throughput TCR immunosequencing, statistical association of individual TCRs with disease status, and machine learning to predict cytomegalovirus infection status. To study patterns of TCR occurrence, a later analysis re-analyzed previously published TCR beta repertoires from several hundred donors and added high-resolution HLA genotyping. The later analysis used no new phenotypic data to find candidate immune exposures, relying instead on TCR beta sequences and their occurrence across donors. An earlier analysis of some 500 of the donors used high-throughput TCR beta sequencing to judge whether each TCR beta V gene segment behaved as functional or pseudogenic. Donor age, sex, ethnicity and CMV serostatus were compiled together with the repertoire data. A later genetic analysis took genome-wide SNP genotypes for about three fifths of the 666 donors and used that subset as a discovery cohort. All discovery cohort repertoires had been generated using a single sequencing platform. HLA typing included class I and class II loci at four-digit resolution. Typing coverage varied by locus: about 620-640 donors for A, B, C, DRB1 and DQB1; under 550 for DQA1; approximately 570 for DPA1; approximately 450 for DPB1. Four or five DR-DQ haplotypes were handled as single units for association and clustering because linkage in the cohort was strong. Among under 450 genotyped donors of the cohort, an average of 235,054 unique TCR beta nucleotide sequences were sequenced per donor, around a sixth of them non-productive. Broader findings and caveats from the paper: In a later analysis, TCR association rates were found to vary across HLA loci, with the most associated TCRs seen for DRB1 alleles and the fewest for HLA-C alleles. The sequencing pipeline was judged likely to have produced a cluster of highly shared sequence variants as a technical artifact. According to a later analysis, most CMV-associated TCR beta chains appeared to be HLA-restricted, and the HLA associations seemed to be driven largely by CMV exposure. In the study, about 150 TCR beta chains were listed as associated with cytomegalovirus. A few of the identified cytomegalovirus-associated TCR beta chains were confirmed in vitro to be specific for cytomegalovirus antigens. Roughly uniform sequencing depth across donors was assumed in presence/absence analyses, although this assumption may not hold. A later analysis found that HLA-associated TCR beta chains were more clonally expanded and had lower generation probabilities than equally common non-associated chains. An association between a missense DCLRE1C variant and V-gene and J-gene trimming of TCR beta chains was found in a later genetic analysis and replicated in an independent cohort. Because counts were too low, about 18 rarely observed V segments, including chromosome 9 orphons, were excluded from the earlier analysis of 587 of the donors. While some public TCRs were present in many individuals, most TCR sequences turned up only very rarely across donors. In a later analysis, 15,000 to 20,000 TCR beta sequences were associated with specific HLA alleles at a false discovery rate of 0.05. For the cohort, immune exposure information was limited to CMV serostatus. HLA typing was unavailable for some donors at each locus, so association tests used only the typed subset. Strong co-occurrence of HLA alleles, especially DR and DQ, made assigning TCR associations to individual alleles difficult. Compared with the roughly 710-donor mean, donors in an Asian-associated ancestry cluster had fewer N-insertions in productive TCRs, according to a later genetic analysis. Because the 87-base-pair reads could not distinguish some IMGT-functional V segments, including TRBV6-2 and TRBV6-3, those segments were excluded. According to a later analysis, parvovirus B19, influenza, CMV and Epstein-Barr virus appeared linked to several top co-occurrence clusters. An earlier analysis of several hundred of the donors showed that most TCR beta V segments appeared in productive rearrangements either about 90% or about 30% of the time, which broadly matched IMGT annotations. A further reported finding was that TCR beta sequences accurately predicted the HLA-A and HLA-B alleles for most subjects in the first cohort. In this cohort, only TCR beta chains were sequenced, and detectable features were limited by the absence of alpha or paired-chain data. The authors suggested that the approach could potentially be generalized to other disease states and immunological phenotypes. Linkage disequilibrium might explain the correlated functional status among segregating V segments, but an unknown experimental factor could not be excluded. In both the original and validation cohorts, the classifier was reported to diagnose cytomegalovirus status with high specificity and sensitivity.

The library relied on the immunoSEQ multiplex PCR assay. For the multiplex PCR, a mixture combining 60 forward primers for TCR Vbeta segments and 13 reverse primers for TCR Jbeta segments was used. The CDR3 region of rearranged TCR beta genes was amplified from genomic DNA by a multiplex PCR assay. On the Illumina HiSeq System, the amplified TCR beta libraries were sequenced as 87-base-pair reads. On the study's bioinformatics: A later analysis counted around 72 million unique TCR beta chains across the approximately 700 repertoires, and roughly 9.9 million of these chains were shared by at least two donors. A nearest-neighbor algorithm error-corrected the raw reads and collapsed the reads into unique sequences, merging closely related sequences to remove PCR and sequencing errors. Alignment of CDR3 sequences to IMGT reference sequences was used to assign V, D and J gene segments. For a sequence to be retained, a match of at least six nucleotides was required to both a V gene segment and a J gene segment. Rearrangements were called productive when the CDR3 lacked stop codons and stayed in frame with V and J; all others were non-productive. CDR3 was defined by IMGT convention, running from the second conserved V-encoded cysteine to the conserved J-encoded phenylalanine. The earlier analysis of some 580 of the donors excluded any sequence lacking an unambiguous match to a single V gene segment. An earlier analysis of several hundred of the donors called V segments functional above 56.7% productive rearrangements and segregating when the between-donor standard deviation exceeded 5%. A statistical classification framework was built to diagnose cytomegalovirus status from the catalog of TCR beta chain sequences. V and J gene assignment, in a later analysis, came from comparing TCR nucleotide sequences with IMGT/GENE-DB human TR gene sequences. Using the TCRdist pipeline, a later analysis assigned CDR3 sequences along with most-parsimonious VDJ recombination scenarios. A later analysis defined each TCR beta chain by its CDR3 amino acid sequence plus V-gene family, and excluded reads lacking a unique V-gene family. To address suspected cross-contamination and a sequencing artifact, a later analysis removed 592 highly shared, low-generation-probability nucleotide sequences. In a later analysis, a clonal expansion index was calculated for each public chain from normalized within-repertoire ranks of inferred template counts. Generation probabilities in a later analysis came from a VDJ recombination model fitted to out-of-frame rearrangements, and those results were checked against IGoR. In a later analysis, TCR-TCR, TCR-HLA and TCR-CMV co-occurrence was scored with hypergeometric tests, and a repertoire-size bias correction was applied to TCR pairs. In a later analysis, false discovery rates were estimated by permuting HLA or CMV assignments 20 times. In a later analysis, co-occurring TCRs were grouped using DBSCAN, with TCRdist sequence similarity added in when clustering inside HLA-allele-positive subsets. Repertoires with fewer than 30,000 or more than 120,000 public chains, plus five repertoires with anomalous nucleotide sharing, were excluded from co-occurrence clustering. Drawn from immuneACCESS, this table holds only the in-frame rearrangements with V and J called that TCRdb kept. Clones are partly lost; checked studies trace under half to an unresolved V gene and leave the rest unexplained. V and J calls and clone size are given by that table; D and trimming were obtained from the DNA. Recorded for this sample are approximately 110,000 clones; 78% of them occurred a single time. Approximately 3.8% of the sample comes from the top ten.

The cohort comprised around 690 healthy bone marrow donors. All cohort members were sampled while nominally healthy, although unrecorded immune exposures were likely present. The donor was CMV seronegative and belonged to the group of around 400 seronegative cohort members. A peripheral blood sample was provided by each donor, and peripheral blood mononuclear cells were used for TCR beta sequencing. The Qiagen DNeasy Blood Extraction Kit was used to extract genomic DNA from the blood cell samples. As regards this clone: The antigen it binds to is not known. Base quality data are lacking; no much larger clone is found one base away.

Including cysteine and phenylalanine, the CDR3 has 14 amino acids. The read is trimmed to its CDR3 DNA, 42 bases read in frame from base 1. CDR1 SNHLY and CDR2 FYNNEI are derived from the germline V gene. Cut back by 4 bases and 6 bases, the V and J ends lie 15 bases apart. Sample: PBMCs. Recombination connected TRBV2 to TRBJ1-2; the D gene identity is not certain. This clonotype originated in a man aged 40-50 years in good health and CMV-seronegative. The CDR3 region reads CASSGILAVDGYTF. In nucleotides, the sequence is TGTGCCAGCAGTGGAATTTTGGCAGTTGATGGCTACACCTTC.